The T cell receptor beta chain described here comes from a study of vaccination and CD4 T cells after COVID-19. Study-wide context: The BNT162b2 or mRNA-1273 vaccine was given to participants in two doses.

The Oncomine TCR Beta short-read assay sequenced DNA from cultured CD4+ T cells. TCRdb independently ran MiXCR on the PCR reads; one entry per CDR3 protein. The table shows 8,000 to 9,500 distinct CDR3 sequences, with 20% to 25% occurring only once. Treatment given: roughly 11-day PBMC culture with coronavirus spike peptide pools or control peptides (ViraFEST assay). The table lists this clonotype with a few counts. The antigen is not known. This CDR3 is built from 13 residues. The V end lost 3 bases, the J end lost 3 bases, and 11 bases lay between the germline ends. CDR1 is DFQATT, CDR2 SNEGSKA, per germline (reference sequence).

This TCR derives from a human donor with COVID-19. The chain is built from TRBV20-1 and TRBJ1-2, with D possibly being TRBD1 (6 bases). Sequencing was done on a sample of cultured CD4+ T cells from blood. CDR3 residues: CSARRDTYYGYTF. Here the CDR3 DNA reads TGCAGTGCTAGGAGGGACACCTACTATGGCTACACCTTC.